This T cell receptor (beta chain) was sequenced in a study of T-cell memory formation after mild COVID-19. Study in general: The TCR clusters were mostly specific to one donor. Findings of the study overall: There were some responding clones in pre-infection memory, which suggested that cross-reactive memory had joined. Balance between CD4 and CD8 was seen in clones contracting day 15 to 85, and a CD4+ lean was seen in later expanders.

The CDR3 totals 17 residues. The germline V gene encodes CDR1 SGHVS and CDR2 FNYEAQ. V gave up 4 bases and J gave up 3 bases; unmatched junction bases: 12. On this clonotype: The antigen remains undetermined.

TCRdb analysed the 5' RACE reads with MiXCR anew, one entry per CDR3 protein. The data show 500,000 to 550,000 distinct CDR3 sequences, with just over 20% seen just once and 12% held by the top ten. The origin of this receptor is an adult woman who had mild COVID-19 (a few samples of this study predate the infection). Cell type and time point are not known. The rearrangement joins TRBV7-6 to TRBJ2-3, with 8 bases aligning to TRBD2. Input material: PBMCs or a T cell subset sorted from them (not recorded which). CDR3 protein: CASSSSPSGSGTDTQYF. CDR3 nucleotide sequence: TGTGCCAGCAGCTCCAGCCCCAGCGGGAGCGGGACAGATACGCAGTATTTT.